This paragraph reports one TCR beta chain. Its antigen specificity is not known. Base qualities are not provided; no much larger clone lies one nucleotide away. The sample is drawn from a study of blood T cell repertoires in COVID-19 (dated by TCRdb to 2019 to 2021). Study-wide context: Samples covering the acute and convalescent phases of COVID-19 were provided by collaborators in the United States, Italy and Spain. The material from the prospective study consisted of cDNA or gDNA derived from T cells, B-cell-depleted T cells, or PBMCs. Subjects who had been exposed to COVID-19, were actively infected with it, or had recovered from it provided the deeply sampled blood TCRbeta repertoires that made up the dataset. The repertoires were released in a freely available public database intended as a resource for research on the immune response to SARS-CoV-2. Samples came from the ongoing ImmuneRACE study (first 160 participants) plus 1,254 subjects from 6 global collaborators. Sample metadata almost always included a de-identified subject ID, COVID-19 status, age in years and sex. Where available, HLA class I and class II types were obtained from metadata supplied by the sample provider rather than from assay-based typing.

General conclusions and limits of the study: The amount of clinical and demographic metadata varied by source and participant and was provided uncurated.

Whole blood was collected in K2EDTA tubes by collaborating institutions according to the institutions' own protocols. For TCRbeta analysis, collaborators shipped samples in one of three forms: frozen whole blood, isolated PBMCs, or DNA extracted from either of those sample types. The immunoSEQ Assay, a bias-controlled multiplex PCR, was used to amplify TCRbeta CDR3 regions from genomic DNA. The authors processed their data as follows. The number of nucleated cells in each sample was estimated from the amplification of reference gene primers within the assay. To quantify the absolute abundance of each unique TCRbeta CDR3 rearrangement, sequence reads were collapsed and filtered. Productive Simpson clonality was computed per sample as the square root of Simpson's diversity index over productive rearrangements. TCRdb's version of the immuneACCESS table is confined to in-frame rearrangements and falls short of the full clone set. An unresolved V gene accounts for under half of the shortfall where checked; the remainder is of unknown origin. The V and J calls and clone size are taken from that table; D and trimming were inferred from the DNA. This sample holds roughly 73,000 clones; about 82% were observed only once. Under 2% of the sample is held by the ten biggest clonotypes.

Sequenced sample: peripheral blood. This receptor was identified in a woman aged 60 to 75 with acute or convalescent COVID-19.

The CDR3 amino acid sequence is: CASSQLDRVTEAFF. Here is the DNA: TGTGCCAGCAGCCAATTGGACAGGGTCACTGAAGCTTTCTTT. The chain links TRBV3-1 (or the pseudogene TRBV3-2) with TRBJ1-1; TRBD1 aligns with 8 central bases. The germline V gene (reference sequence) gives CDR1 as LGHDT and CDR2 as YNNKEL. Spanning cysteine to phenylalanine, the CDR3 consists of 14 amino acids. Left in the record is the CDR3 DNA by itself, 42 bases read in frame from the first base. For this chain, trimming is 2 bases at the V end and 4 bases at the J end, and the number of junction bases without a gene match is 3.